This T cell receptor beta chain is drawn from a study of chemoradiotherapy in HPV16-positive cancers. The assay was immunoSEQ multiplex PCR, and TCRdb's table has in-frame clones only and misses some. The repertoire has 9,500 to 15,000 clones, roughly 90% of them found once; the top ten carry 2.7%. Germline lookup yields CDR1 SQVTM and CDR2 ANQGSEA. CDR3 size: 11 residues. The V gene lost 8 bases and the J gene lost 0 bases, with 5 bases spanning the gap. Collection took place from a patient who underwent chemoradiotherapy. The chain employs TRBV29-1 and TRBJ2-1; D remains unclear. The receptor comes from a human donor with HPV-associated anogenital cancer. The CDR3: CSSRSYNEQFF. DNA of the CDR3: TGCAGCTCCCGCTCCTACAATGAGCAGTTCTTC.